This TCR beta chain was sequenced for a study of long-term antiretroviral therapy in people with HIV. Trimming took off 3 bases at V and 0 bases at J, with 14 bases between the two ends. Germline assignment: CDR1 MGHDK and CDR2 SYGVNS. This CDR3 is 17 amino acids long. Sequencing relied on immunoSEQ assay v3.0, run at survey level. Using immunoSEQ multiplex PCR, the repertoire was profiled, and TCRdb retains in-frame clones only, with some absent. The data contain almost 30,000 clones, around 90% of them singletons. Study-wide results and limits: Blood was collected between about 2003 and 2017, possibly under older ART regimens.

With respect to this clone: Its matching antigen is unknown.

Here the sequenced sample was unsorted PBMCs, taken 3.2 years before starting antiretroviral therapy. The receptor comes from a man aged 45 to 65 with HIV. The chain couples TRBV25-1 to TRBJ1-4; D unclear. The CDR3 DNA is TGTGCCAGCAGTGACGGAAGTCAATTTGCAACTAATGAAAAACTGTTTTTT. Its translation: CASSDGSQFATNEKLFF.